These 3 T cell receptor beta chains were sequenced from one sample in a study of CD8+ T cells in alopecia areata. As the sequencing template, cDNA was produced by extracting RNA and reverse transcribing it. TCRdb's table, derived via immunoSEQ multiplex PCR, lists solely in-frame clones and lacks some. The repertoire holds about 60,000 clones, 35% to 55% seen once, with roughly 22% in the top ten. The treatment is: oral pan-JAK inhibitor, 5-10 mg twice daily. Sequenced here: CD8+ T cells sorted from blood, sampled around week 36, from a patient treated with tofacitinib. These receptors came from a human donor with alopecia areata.

The chain has TRBV5-1 and TRBJ1-1; no definite D call. The ends were cut back, 4 bases at V and 7 bases at J, with 11 bases in the middle. CDR1 and CDR2 from the germline V gene are SGHRS and YFSETQ. The CDR3 has 12 residues. CDR3 sequence reads: CASSGGTDEAFF. CDR3 nucleotide sequence: TGCGCCAGCAGCGGAGGAACAGATGAAGCTTTCTTT. The full variable domain, with the rest looked up from reference TRBV5-1 and TRBJ1-1, is KAGVTQTPRYLIKTRGQQVTLSCSPISGHRSVSWYQQTPGQGLQFLFEYFSETQRNKGNFPGRFSGRQFSNSRSEMNVSTLELGDSALYLCASSGGTDEAFFGQGTRLTVV.

This clone has just a few counts. The chain is built from TRBV2 and TRBJ1-5, with D possibly being TRBD1 (5 bases). The V and J ends lost 6 bases and 0 bases respectively, with 9 bases between them. Per germline, CDR1 SNHLY and CDR2 FYNNEI. The CDR3 totals 14 residues. The CDR3 DNA reads TGTGCCAGCAGGAGAGGGGATAGCAATCAGCCCCAGCATTTT. Translated, it gives CASRRGDSNQPQHF.

Concerning this clone itself: This likely stems from a read error, as it lies one base from a far larger clone. This sample includes further DNA sequences coding for the same CDR3. V is TRBV7-2 and J is TRBJ1-1, with D tentatively TRBD1 (5 bases). Germline assignment: CDR1 SGHTA and CDR2 FQGNSA. The CDR3 is made up of 12 amino acids. V lost 3 bases, J lost 4 bases, and 6 bases lay in between. DNA of the CDR3: TGTGCCAGCAGCTTCGGGACCACTGAAGCTTTCTTT. This encodes CASSFGTTEAFF.